This T cell receptor (beta chain) appears in the sequencing data of a study of blood T cell repertoires in COVID-19. Across the whole study: The samples span acute and convalescent COVID-19 from the United States, Italy and Spain. T cells, B-cell-depleted T cells, or PBMCs provided the cDNA or gDNA that served as material.

Per the study methods: Reference gene primer amplification gave nucleated cell count estimates. The assay was immunoSEQ multiplex PCR, and TCRdb's table has in-frame clones only and misses some. For V, J and clone size, that table is used; D and trimming come from the DNA. The top ten clones hold about 8% of a sample with more than 200,000 clones, 81% of them seen once. From germline, CDR1 is SGHRS and CDR2 YFSETQ. V lost 4 bases and J lost 1, with 17 bases in between. The CDR3 runs 16 residues. The clonotype comes from a woman aged 80 or over with acute or convalescent COVID-19. The V gene is TRBV5-1, the J gene TRBJ2-5, with a possible D match to TRBD2 (5 bases). Sequenced input: peripheral blood. As DNA, the CDR3 is TGCGCCAGCAGCCCTCGGATCTCGGGAAGCCAAGAGACCCAGTACTTC. Protein product: CASSPRISGSQETQYF. Full variable domain (outside the CDR3, taken from reference TRBV5-1 and TRBJ2-5): KAGVTQTPRYLIKTRGQQVTLSCSPISGHRSVSWYQQTPGQGLQFLFEYFSETQRNKGNFPGRFSGRQFSNSRSEMNVSTLELGDSALYLCASSPRISGSQETQYFGPGTRLLVL.